This T cell receptor (beta chain) was retrieved from a study of graft-versus-host responses after intestinal transplantation. Study observations and caveats: Those patients showing graft-donor T cell macrochimerism displayed high graft-versus-host to host-versus-graft clonal ratios in allografts. Recipient marrow held GvH clones, some first seen in ileum or blood.

About this clone itself: Its antigen is currently unknown.

The CDR3 is 12 residues long. V dropped 7 bases and J dropped 3; count of bases not matched to a gene: 4. Germline-derived CDR1 and CDR2 are GTSNPN and SVGIG (reference sequence). Only in-frame clones appear in the TCRdb table, and some are missing; sequencing was by immunoSEQ multiplex PCR. The top ten clones hold 6.5% to 8.5% of a sample with about 85,000 clones, approximately 90% of them seen once. This chain links TRBV30 with TRBJ2-7, with 9 positions matching TRBD1. This clonotype originated in a human donor who was the organ donor for an intestinal transplant. Sample: unstimulated CD8+ T cells sorted from spleen or lymph node cells, taken before transplant. The CDR3 here is CASGQGNYEQYF. CDR3 bases: TGTGCCTCCGGACAGGGGAACTACGAGCAGTACTTC.